This paragraph reports one T cell receptor beta chain. These data come from a study of Ad26.COV2.S vaccination and SARS-CoV-2 variants. Regarding treatment: about 20 received Ad26.COV2.S at low or high dose, single or two shots; about 5 received placebo; per-sample allocation not given. The study sampled participants on day 63 after the first vaccine or placebo injection. A Boston donor was an adult aged 18-55 years. J lost 0 bases, V lost 1 base, and 9 bases had no gene match. CDR3 length: 18 amino acids. Germline V CDR1 and CDR2: MGHRA, YSYEKL. Clones were read by immunoSEQ multiplex PCR, and TCRdb kept only the in-frame ones, dropping some. The table has 500,000 or so clones, nearly 90% seen once; the top ten hold just over 2.5%.

The sequencing here drew on peripheral blood, taken in a trial of Ad26.COV2.S vaccine versus placebo. The chain employs TRBV4-1 and TRBJ2-1; 7 bases are a match to TRBD2. The sequence was collected from a person between 18 and 59 years old who received the Ad26.COV2.S COVID-19 vaccine or a placebo. CDR3 region: CASSQGRGVFSSYNEQFF. In nucleotides, the CDR3 is TGCGCCAGCAGCCAAGGCCGGGGGGTCTTCAGCTCCTACAATGAGCAGTTCTTC.